This TCR beta chain was recorded in a study of metastatic and nonmetastatic thyroid tumors. Study in general: Across blood and tumor or nodule tissue, repertoires from malignant and benign thyroid patients were compared with one another. Study-wide findings and caveats: Versus benign nodules, malignant thyroid tumors reportedly had significantly higher TCR beta diversity, in blood and tumor.

In germline, CDR1 is SGHRS, CDR2 YFSETQ. The CDR3 sequence is 14 residues long. J gave up 8 bases and V 3 bases, and 11 bases lay outside the gene matches. TCRdb ran MiXCR on the PCR reads. Here the sample spans roughly 50,000 clones, around 21% being singletons. There were no patients who had received any treatment before thyroid surgery. A note on this clone: As yet, its antigen is unknown. A read error may explain this, as a much larger clone is one base away.

The sequenced material came from blood. This chain connects TRBV5-1 to TRBJ2-7; 7 nucleotides agree with TRBD2. The sequence was collected from a male donor with papillary thyroid cancer or a benign thyroid nodule (not recorded which). Some clones in this sample may be carry-over from other donors' samples. CDR3 bases: TGCGCCAGCAGCTCCGGGACTATCGGACCTAAGCAGTACTTC. Translating gives CASSSGTIGPKQYF. The full variable domain, completed using reference TRBV5-1 and TRBJ2-7, is KAGVTQTPRYLIKTRGQQVTLSCSPISGHRSVSWYQQTPGQGLQFLFEYFSETQRNKGNFPGRFSGRQFSNSRSEMNVSTLELGDSALYLCASSSGTIGPKQYFGPGTRLTVT.